Listed here is a single T cell receptor (beta chain). The antigen is undetermined. The data derive from a study of human T cells and chemical hapten exposure. Unfractionated whole blood yielded total RNA. Whole-study findings and limits: The number of TCRs above 1 in 1000 frequency did not change after DPC sensitization.

The V gene's germline CDR1 is DFQATT and CDR2 SNEGSKA (reference sequence). V dropped 3 bases and J dropped 4 bases, with 13 bases sitting between them. The CDR3 has 14 residues. Each CDR3 protein is one row after TCRdb ran MiXCR on the 5' RACE reads. Of 110,000 to 150,000 distinct CDR3 sequences listed, 4.1% are singletons. The TCR comes from a female donor in good health. V is TRBV20-1 and J is TRBJ2-1; unclear D gene. The CDR3 region is CSASGQNLYNEQFF. The CDR3 DNA sequence: TGCAGTGCTAGCGGTCAGAACTTGTACAATGAGCAGTTCTTC.